This T cell receptor beta chain was identified during a study of human T cells and chemical hapten exposure. The CDR3 is made up of 14 amino acids. Germline lookup yields CDR1 DFQATT and CDR2 SNEGSKA (reference sequence). With V trimmed by 5 bases and J by 5 bases, 9 bases remained unmatched. This clonotype has just a few counts. Time point in this sample: patch test 1, 2 weeks after DPC sensitization. Regarding treatment: therapeutic diphenylcyclopropenone sensitization with weekly scalp DPC. Blood was collected ahead of every patch test applied. TCRdb called the RACE reads again in MiXCR, with one record for every CDR3 protein. The top ten clones hold about 1.8% of a sample with around 160,000 distinct CDR3 sequences, more than 12% of them seen once.

The rearrangement uses TRBV20-1 and TRBJ2-1; 7 positions agree with TRBD1. The sample here was whole blood, taken in connection with sensitization to the hapten diphenylcyclopropenone (DPC). The receptor was derived from a woman in her 30s with alopecia areata. Some clones in this sample may be carry-over from other donors' samples. The CDR3 DNA is TGCAGTGCTTTCGACAGGGCGCCCCACAATGAGCAGTTCTTC. This codes for CSAFDRAPHNEQFF.